This record looks at one TCR beta chain sequence and its context. This specimen belongs to a study of blood T cell repertoires in COVID-19. Study-wide context: The origin of the acute and convalescent COVID-19 samples was the United States, Italy and Spain.

The germline CDR1 and CDR2 sequences are SGHRS and YFSETQ. The CDR3 runs to 17 residues. Trimming pared 4 bases from V and 0 bases from J, leaving 14 bases between. The table came from immunoSEQ multiplex PCR; TCRdb's copy has only in-frame clones and leaves some out. Seen here are over 60,000 clones, 75% to 80% observed once, and the top ten hold about 50%. Source material: peripheral blood. The V and J genes are TRBV5-1 and TRBJ1-6; D possibly corresponds to TRBD1 (5 bases). The TCR sequence derives from a woman older than 75 with acute or convalescent COVID-19. In nucleotides, the CDR3 is TGCGCCAGCAGCCCGGGAGGGGCGAGCTCCTATAATTCACCCCTCCACTTT. It specifies CASSPGGASSYNSPLHF.